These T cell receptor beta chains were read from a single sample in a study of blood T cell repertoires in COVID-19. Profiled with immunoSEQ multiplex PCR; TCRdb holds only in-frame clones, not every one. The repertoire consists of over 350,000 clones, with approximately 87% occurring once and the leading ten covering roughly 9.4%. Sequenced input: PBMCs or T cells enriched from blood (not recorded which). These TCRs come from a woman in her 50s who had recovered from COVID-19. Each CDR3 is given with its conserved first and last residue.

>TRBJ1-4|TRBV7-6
CASSLGWTRGSYEKLFF
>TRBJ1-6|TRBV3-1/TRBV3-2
CASSQYRGNSPLHF
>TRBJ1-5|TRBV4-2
CASSQERGGNQPQHF
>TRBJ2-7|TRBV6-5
CASSNQGHREQYF
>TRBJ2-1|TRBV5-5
CASSSTVGRYNEQFF
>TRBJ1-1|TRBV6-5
CASSYSSGQGDTEAFF
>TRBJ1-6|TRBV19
CASSIYVRGGGSPLHF
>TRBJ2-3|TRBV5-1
CASSLNKITDTQYF
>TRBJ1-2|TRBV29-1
CSWGTGLGYTF
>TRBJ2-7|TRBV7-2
CASSLRYEQYF